This TCR beta chain was captured by sequencing in a study of T-cell reconstitution after alpha-beta-depleted transplantation in children (dated by TCRdb to the mid-2010s). About the full investigation: Using TCR repertoire profiling, the study quantitatively followed how T-cell immune reconstitution unfolded in children after TCRalphabeta/CD19-depleted allogeneic hematopoietic cell transplantation.

In light of the paper, this sample's treatment or condition label describes: allogeneic hematopoietic cell transplantation with graft depleted of TCRalphabeta T cells and CD19 B cells. TCRalphabeta/CD19-depleted allogeneic hematopoietic cell grafts were given to the transplant recipients, all of whom were children. The CDR3 starts with the cysteine, ends with the phenylalanine, and has 18 residues. The sequence is cut down to CDR3 DNA, 54 bases in frame from base 1. CDR1 and CDR2 are read off the germline V gene as SGHVS and FNYEAQ. The V and J ends are trimmed by 1 base and 1 base, leaving 17 bases between them. As for this clonotype: Which antigen it targets is not known. Base qualities are not recorded, but no much larger clone differs from it by a single base.

What the authors observed across the whole study: The apparently early recovery of alphabetaT-cell counts about two months after transplant reportedly depended on only several hundred rapidly expanded clones that came from non-depleted graft cells. In some patients, high TCRbeta diversity at day 60 was attributed to recipient T cells and intrathymic progenitors that had survived conditioning. Over the following months the frequencies of hyperexpanded clones went down, and after one year T-cell counts and TCRbeta diversity were mostly credited to newly produced T cells.

Libraries were prepared through PCR. Instrument used: Illumina HiSeq 2500. TCR libraries were prepared with molecular barcoding, using unique molecular identifiers to normalize TCRbeta repertoire quantification. TCRdb handled the public reads itself, with Q25 trimming in fastp and clone calling in MiXCR, and kept productive beta chains. Rows are combined by CDR3 protein, so each entry shows the most common genes and DNA. The sample profile shows about 830,000 distinct CDR3 sequences; roughly 15% of them were found once. Jointly, the top ten make up just under 5% of the sample. The input for sequencing was PBMCs, mostly from graft donor cells, taken 360 days after TCRalphabeta/CD19-depleted stem cell transplant. The source is a male patient aged 10 to 17 who had a stem cell transplant for acute lymphoblastic leukemia, so the T cells may come from the graft donor. This receptor chain uses TRBV7-6 and TRBJ1-5, with no confidently assigned D gene. CDR3 loop: CASSLVGPGFGSNQPQHF. The DNA reads TGTGCCAGCAGCTTAGTTGGCCCGGGATTCGGGAGCAATCAGCCCCAGCATTTT.